The 24 T cell receptor beta chains given below trace back to one sample, sequenced in a study of regulatory T cells in long-lasting Graves disease. This sample's time point: newly diagnosed GD, antithyroid drugs for less than 3 months. From PBMCs, RNA was extracted and then used to make the TCR library. Relying on iRepertoire HTBI primers and Arm-PCR of CDR3 regions, the team built TCR beta libraries. TCRdb processed the multiplex PCR reads anew with MiXCR; each CDR3 protein has one entry. The sample lists a few hundred thousand distinct CDR3 sequences, around an eighth seen once, with over 7.5% in the top ten. The same specimen was also included in a second study, on T cells in Graves' hyperthyroidism and ophthalmopathy.

Sequenced here: peripheral blood mononuclear cells (PBMCs), sampled at new diagnosis, from a patient treated with antithyroid drugs. These receptors were obtained from a young man with Graves disease.

Only a few counts were recorded for this clonotype. The chain combines TRBV29-1 with TRBJ1-1; 7 nucleotides line up with TRBD1. The CDR3 covers 13 residues. Germline CDR1 reads SQVTM; CDR2 reads ANQGSEA. Trimming removed 5 bases from V and 3 bases from J; junction bases left unmatched: 6. The CDR3, as DNA: TGCAGCGTTACATACGGACAGGACACTGAAGCTTTCTTT. It encodes CSVTYGQDTEAFF. The entire variable domain, with the rest obtained from reference TRBV29-1 and TRBJ1-1, is as follows: SAVISQKPSRDICQRGTSLTIQCQVDSQVTMMFWYRQQPGQSLTLIATANQGSEATYESGFVIDKFPISRPNLTFSTLTVSNMSPEDSSIYLCSVTYGQDTEAFFGQGTRLTVV.

This clonotype turned up a few times. The CDR3 sequence: CASSLSTSGRTNEQYF. The CDR3 coding sequence is TGTGCCAGCAGTTTATCCACTAGCGGGAGGACCAACGAGCAGTACTTC. The chain combines TRBV27 with TRBJ2-7, with 12 bases aligning to TRBD2. The CDR3 has 16 residues. V was clipped by 0 bases and J by 5 bases; unmatched bases: 5. Germline CDR1 reads MNHEY; CDR2 reads SMNVEV (reference sequence).

This clonotype appeared many times. V usage is TRBV20-1 and J usage is TRBJ2-7; tentatively, D is TRBD2 (5 bases). Germline V gene sequence: CDR1 DFQATT, CDR2 SNEGSKA (reference sequence). The CDR3 is 15 residues long. V lost 5 bases to trimming and J lost 1 base, with 18 bases between them. In DNA form, the CDR3 reads TGCAGTGCTGCCCCTCTGACTGGAGGATCCTACGAGCAGTACTTC. It specifies CSAAPLTGGSYEQYF.

This clonotype was detected ten times or more. The chain links TRBV30 to TRBJ2-7; 7 nucleotides agree with TRBD2. This CDR3 region has 13 residues. V was clipped by 2 bases and J by 7 bases; unmatched bases: 8. Germline CDR1 and CDR2: GTSNPN and SVGIG (reference sequence). CDR3 residues: CAWSRAGIGEQYF. The CDR3 nucleotides are TGTGCCTGGAGTCGAGCGGGGATCGGGGAGCAGTACTTC.

This clonotype appeared many times. The rearrangement uses TRBV3-1 and TRBJ2-1; 8 bases are shared with TRBD2. Unmatched junction bases numbered 13, after V lost 3 bases and J lost 15 bases. The CDR3 runs to 14 residues. Germline V lookup: CDR1 LGHDT, CDR2 YNNKEL (reference sequence). As DNA, the CDR3 is TGTGCCAGCAGCCAGGCCCGACCCGGGACTAGATGGTTCTTC. This gives the protein CASSQARPGTRWFF.

This clonotype was detected ten times or more. The rearrangement joins TRBV27 to TRBJ1-4; D unclear. Trimming shortened V by 7 bases and J by 0 bases, and 9 bases separated the two germline ends. The germline V gene encodes CDR1 MNHEY and CDR2 SMNVEV (reference sequence). The CDR3 is 14 residues long. The CDR3 loop is CASKVTATNEKLFF. DNA of the CDR3: TGTGCCAGCAAAGTGACGGCAACTAATGAAAAACTGTTTTTT.

The chain joins TRBV4-1 to TRBJ2-1; D not resolved. Deletions cut 1 base from V and 7 bases from J, with 11 bases between. The CDR3 sequence is 14 residues long. Germline CDR1 and CDR2: MGHRA and YSYEKL. In DNA, the CDR3 is TGCGCCAGCAGCCAAGTTGGGGTAGGTAATGAGCAGTTCTTC. This encodes CASSQVGVGNEQFF.

For this clonotype: A read error is likely, as this CDR3 ends without the conserved phenylalanine or tryptophan. The rearrangement links TRBV10-2 to TRBJ1-2, with 8 bases that match TRBD1. Germline assignment: CDR1 WSHSY and CDR2 SAAADI. There are 12 residues in the CDR3. The V segment lost 6 bases and the J segment 7 bases; nucleotides outside the gene matches: 4. The CDR3 coding sequence is TGCGCCAGCAGCGTGGACAGGGCTGGCTACACCCTC. It encodes CASSVDRAGYTL.

This clonotype has a handful of counts. J is TRBJ1-5 and V is TRBV27, with 10 bases identical to TRBD1. Germline V gene sequence: CDR1 MNHEY, CDR2 SMNVEV (reference sequence). V shed 8 bases, J shed 2 bases, and the junction held 6 bases outside the gene matches. The CDR3 sequence is 15 residues long. CDR3 amino acids: CASARGTGGNQPQHF. CDR3 DNA: TGTGCCAGCGCCCGGGGGACAGGGGGCAATCAGCCCCAGCATTTT.

This clonotype was detected many times. CDR3 DNA sequence: TGTGCCACCAGCAGAGGACTAGCGGAGCCGTACAATGAGCAGTTCTTC. Protein sequence: CATSRGLAEPYNEQFF. The rearrangement joins TRBV15 to TRBJ2-1; TRBD2 agrees at 9 bases. J was trimmed by 4 bases and V by 1 base; bases with no gene match: 5. The CDR3 contains 16 residues. CDR1 is LNHNV and CDR2 is YYDKDF in the germline V gene (reference sequence).

V and J are TRBV5-1 and TRBJ1-1, with D possibly being TRBD1 (5 bases). Trimming shortened V by 2 bases and J by 1 base, and 9 bases separated the two germline ends. This CDR3 is 14 amino acids long. CDR1 is SGHRS and CDR2 is YFSETQ in the germline V gene. In nucleotides, the CDR3 is TGCGCCAGCAGCTTTTTGGGACCGAACACTGAAGCTTTCTTT. Its protein is CASSFLGPNTEAFF.

The J gene is TRBJ2-4, the V gene TRBV14; D assignment may be TRBD1 or TRBD2 (5 bases each). Trimming removed 9 bases from V and 0 bases from J, with 9 bases in between. The CDR3 runs to 13 residues. Germline V gene data show CDR1 as SGHDN and CDR2 as FVKESK. CDR3: CARGDLAKNIQYF. DNA of the CDR3: TGTGCCAGAGGGGACCTAGCCAAAAACATTCAGTACTTC.

Many counts were recorded for this clonotype. The V and J genes are TRBV5-1 and TRBJ1-4; D call uncertain. CDR3 length equals 16 residues. CDR1 is SGHRS and CDR2 is YFSETQ in the germline V gene. V lost 0 bases and J 1 base, leaving 10 bases between the germline ends. In nucleotides, the CDR3 is TGCGCCAGCAGCTTGGCAGCGGCCCGAACTAATGAAAAACTGTTTTTT. It yields the protein CASSLAAARTNEKLFF.

This rearrangement joins TRBV5-1 to TRBJ1-1; D unclear. Germline V lookup: CDR1 SGHRS, CDR2 YFSETQ. The CDR3 has 13 amino acids. With 6 bases removed from V and 0 bases from J, the gap between germline ends came to 9 bases. This chain's CDR3 is CASTGGLNTEAFF. As DNA, the CDR3 is TGCGCCAGCACGGGAGGGTTGAACACTGAAGCTTTCTTT.

CDR3 sequence reads: CSASSGRAVAQYF. CDR3 DNA sequence: TGCAGTGCCAGTAGCGGGAGGGCGGTGGCGCAGTATTTT. V gene TRBV20-1 combines with J gene TRBJ2-3, with 11 positions matching TRBD2. J gave up 10 bases and V 6 bases, and 9 bases lay outside the gene matches. This CDR3 is 13 amino acids long. Germline V CDR1 and CDR2: DFQATT, SNEGSKA (reference sequence).

Only a few counts were recorded for this clonotype. The chain joins TRBV5-1 to TRBJ2-1; D is perhaps TRBD1 or TRBD2 (5 bases each). V shed 4 bases and J shed 8 bases, with 10 bases lying between them. The germline V gene has CDR1 SGHRS and CDR2 YFSETQ. The CDR3 runs to 12 residues. This chain's CDR3 is CASSPEGYEQFF. In DNA, the CDR3 is TGCGCCAGCAGCCCAGAGGGGTATGAGCAGTTCTTC.

This clonotype has ten or more counts. The chain couples TRBV6-5 to TRBJ2-5, with 7 nucleotides matching TRBD1. J lost 5 bases, V lost 2 bases, and 5 bases had no gene match. There are 14 residues in the CDR3. In germline, CDR1 is MNHEY, CDR2 SVGAGI. CDR3 DNA: TGTGCCAGCAGTTACAAGGGGGCATGGGAGACCCAGTACTTC. Protein: CASSYKGAWETQYF.

This chain links TRBV11-2 with TRBJ2-1; 11 bases agree with TRBD2. The V segment lost 2 bases and the J segment 8 bases; nucleotides outside the gene matches: 5. This CDR3 has 15 residues. Germline lookup yields CDR1 SGHAT and CDR2 FQNNGV. The CDR3 here is CASSLRLAGNDEQFF. The CDR3 DNA reads TGTGCCAGCAGCTTACGACTAGCGGGAAATGATGAGCAGTTCTTC.

This clonotype has ten or more counts. The J gene is TRBJ2-7, the V gene TRBV2; D may be TRBD1 or TRBD2 (6 bases each). Germline-derived CDR1 and CDR2 are SNHLY and FYNNEI. V lost 7 bases, J lost 7 bases, and 14 bases lay in between. CDR3 length equals 12 residues. This chain's CDR3 is CASTGAHREQYF. DNA for the CDR3: TGTGCCAGCACGGGGGCGCACCGAGAGCAGTACTTC.

J is TRBJ2-7 and V is TRBV20-1, with D tentatively TRBD2 (6 bases). The CDR3 is 14 amino acids. Trimming took 4 bases from V and 0 from J, leaving 13 bases between them. Germline CDR1 is DFQATT and CDR2 is SNEGSKA (reference sequence). DNA of the CDR3: TGCAGTGCTACGACCCAGCGGGTCTCCTACGAGCAGTACTTC. Amino acids: CSATTQRVSYEQYF.

On this clonotype: An end of the junction differs from the germline gene, which may be a read error. The genes are TRBV7-9 and TRBJ2-5; perhaps TRBD2 as D (5 bases). CDR1 is SEHNR and CDR2 is FQNEAQ in the germline V gene (reference sequence). The CDR3 runs to 12 residues. The CDR3 protein is CASSLREETRYF. CDR3 DNA sequence: TGTGCCAGCAGCTTGAGGGAAGAGACCCGGTACTTC.

This clonotype was recorded at least ten times. This rearrangement joins TRBV5-1 to TRBJ2-3; tentative D call: TRBD2 (6 bases). Germline V gene sequence: CDR1 SGHRS, CDR2 YFSETQ. The CDR3 runs 15 residues. With 5 bases removed from V and 0 bases from J, the gap between germline ends came to 13 bases. CDR3 sequence: CASRLSGTSTDTQYF. CDR3 DNA: TGCGCCAGCAGATTATCAGGGACTAGCACAGATACGCAGTATTTT.

In the case of this clonotype: A read error is possible here, since a much larger clone lies one base away. The chain uses TRBV6-9 and TRBJ1-1, with D maybe TRBD1 (6 bases). The germline V gene encodes CDR1 MNHGY and CDR2 SVAAGI. The CDR3 loop spans 17 amino acids. DNA of the CDR3: TGTGCCAGCAGTTACGCCTTTTACAGGGCTCCGAACGCTGAAGCTTTCTTT. Translating gives CASSYAFYRAPNAEAFF.

The sample holds a few counts of this clonotype. This rearrangement joins TRBV27 to TRBJ2-2; the D gene is possibly TRBD2 (6 bases). CDR1 is MNHEY, CDR2 SMNVEV, per germline (reference sequence). The CDR3 spans 15 residues. V lost 4 bases and J lost 5, with 14 bases in between. CDR3 sequence reads: CASSSWGRRTGELFF. For the CDR3, the DNA is TGTGCCAGCAGTTCATGGGGGAGGCGGACCGGGGAGCTGTTTTTT.